Listed here is a single T cell receptor beta chain. Its specificity is unknown. The data were obtained in a study of blood T cells in healthy people across ages. Overall study findings and caveats: Changes seen in expanded clonotypes were possibly confounded by donor CMV status left unknown. Diversity was higher, and naive CD4+ cells more numerous, in long-lived donors than in aged donors. Roughly linearly, TCR beta diversity per million T cells fell as age increased.

CDR3 length equals 13 residues. The germline CDR1 and CDR2 sequences are MGHDK and SYGVNS. The germline V and J ends were trimmed by 1 base and 14 bases, with 12 bases remaining between them. PCR was performed a second time for about 7 to 12 cycles using a sample-barcoded 5' primer and a J-beta primer mix. TCRdb re-called the 5' RACE reads through MiXCR, storing one row per CDR3 protein. The sample has about a million distinct CDR3 sequences; roughly 51% are singletons. V and J are TRBV25-1 and TRBJ1-6; D gene unclear. This receptor was identified in an older woman in good health. The sequenced material came from blood. The CDR3 bases are TGTGCCAGCAGTGAATCGATGGGTGACGCCCTCCACTTT. Amino acid sequence: CASSESMGDALHF.